The rows below give T cell receptor beta chains drawn from one sample of a study of OX40 agonist ivuxolimab in advanced cancers. Produced via immunoSEQ multiplex PCR; TCRdb's table is partial and in-frame only. Of 75,000 to 90,000 clones in the sample, about 89% are singletons; the top ten hold 8.4%. Sequences were derived from CD4+ or CD8+ T cells sorted from blood, sampled in a trial of the OX40 agonist ivuxolimab. Receptor source: an adult with an advanced solid tumor such as melanoma, head and neck, liver or kidney cancer. The CDR3 runs from the conserved cysteine through the conserved F or W. D genes are given only for firm matches. Clone size is given for some rows only: seen once, a few or many times, or a class if the clone is expanded.

clone_size cdr3_length j_call v_call d_call cdr3_nt cdr3_aa
NA 15 TRBJ2-1 TRBV19 TRBD2 TGTGCCAGTAGTATCCTAGCGGGAGGGTCCAATGAGCAGTTCTTC CASSILAGGSNEQFF
NA 15 TRBJ2-2 TRBV6-5 NA TGTGCCAGCAGTTCCCTTGAATCGAGGGCCGGGGAGCTGTTTTTT CASSSLESRAGELFF
NA 16 TRBJ1-2 TRBV2 NA TGTGCCAGCAGTGAGTTGCAGGAACAAGCTAACTATGGCTACACCTTC CASSELQEQANYGYTF
NA 20 TRBJ2-4 TRBV4-3 TRBD1 TGCGCCAGCAGCCAAGCGAGGACAGGGGCGCCTGGGCTAGCCAAAAACATTCAGTACTTC CASSQARTGAPGLAKNIQYF
NA 12 TRBJ2-3 TRBV4-3 NA TGCGCCAGCAGCCAAGATGATTGGACGCAGTATTTT CASSQDDWTQYF
NA 11 TRBJ2-7 TRBV6-5 NA TGTGCCAGCAAGCAAGGCTACGAGCAGTACTTC CASKQGYEQYF
NA 15 TRBJ2-7 TRBV19 NA TGTGCCAGTAGTATCGGGGCCCACCCGGGGTACGAGCAGTACTTC CASSIGAHPGYEQYF
NA 15 TRBJ2-5 TRBV5-4 TRBD2 TGTGCCAGCAGCTCAACATGGGGGGGGGATGAGACCCAGTACTTC CASSSTWGGDETQYF
NA 15 TRBJ2-1 TRBV4-3 NA TGCGCCAGCAGCCAAGACGGCACCAATTACAATGAGCAGTTCTTC CASSQDGTNYNEQFF
NA 12 TRBJ2-3 TRBV19 NA TGTGCCAGTAGTATAGGGACAGATACGCAGTATTTT CASSIGTDTQYF
NA 15 TRBJ2-3 TRBV4-1 TRBD2 TGCGCCAGCAGCTTGATAGCGGGGGGTGGAGATACGCAGTATTTT CASSLIAGGGDTQYF
medium-sized 16 TRBJ1-1 TRBV4-1 TRBD1 TGCGCCAGCAGCCAAATCATTGGACAGGGGCCCACTGAAGCTTTCTTT CASSQIIGQGPTEAFF
NA 13 TRBJ1-5 TRBV30 TRBD1 TGTGCCTGGAGTGTACTTCCAGGGGGGCCCCAGCATTTT CAWSVLPGGPQHF
NA 11 TRBJ2-7 TRBV20-1 NA TGCAGTGCTAGAGATGGCCACGAGCAGTACTTC CSARDGHEQYF
NA 15 TRBJ1-3 TRBV28 NA TGTGCCAGCAGTTTATGGAAGGGTTCTGGAAACACCATATATTTT CASSLWKGSGNTIYF
NA 10 TRBJ1-2 TRBV11-2 NA TGTGCCAGCTACGGGGGGGGCTACACCTTC CASYGGGYTF
NA 15 TRBJ2-1 TRBV30 TRBD2 TGTGCCTGGACCCCGATAGGACTAGCTGGCAATGAGCAGTTCTTC CAWTPIGLAGNEQFF
NA 15 TRBJ1-5 TRBV7-2 NA TGTGCCAGCAGCTTGACAGTTTATAGCAATCAGCCCCAGCATTTT CASSLTVYSNQPQHF
NA 15 TRBJ2-7 TRBV15 NA TGTGCCACCAGCAGAGCTAGGGACGCATATGACGAGCAGTACTTC CATSRARDAYDEQYF
NA 16 TRBJ2-7 TRBV6-5 NA TGTGCCAGCAGTTACTCGACAACTCGGCCAACCTACGAGCAGTACTTC CASSYSTTRPTYEQYF
NA 13 TRBJ1-4 TRBV9 NA TGTGCCAGCAGCGCCCCCAGGGGCGAAAAACTGTTTTTT CASSAPRGEKLFF
once 15 TRBJ2-1 TRBV15 NA TGTGCCACCAGCAGAGATCGCACAGCTTACAATGAGCAGTTCTTC CATSRDRTAYNEQFF
NA 13 TRBJ2-7 TRBV4-1 NA TGCGCCAGCAGCCAGGAGGGACAGCACGAGCAGTACTTC CASSQEGQHEQYF
NA 15 TRBJ2-7 TRBV2 TRBD2 TGTGCCAGCAGGACCCATTCGGGGGGAACCTACGAGCAGTACTTC CASRTHSGGTYEQYF
NA 12 TRBJ1-2 TRBV19 NA TGTGCCAGTAGTATTTGGGACTATGGCTACACCTTC CASSIWDYGYTF
NA 11 TRBJ2-5 TRBV7-2 NA TGTGCCAGCAGCCACCAAGAGACCCAGTACTTC CASSHQETQYF
NA 16 TRBJ2-1 TRBV4-1 NA TGCGCCAGCAGCCAAGATCATGGGGGCTCCTACAATGAGCAGTTCTTC CASSQDHGGSYNEQFF
NA 14 TRBJ2-1 TRBV28 TRBD1 TGTGCCAGCAGCTGGACAGGGTCGGGCAATGAGCAGTTCTTC CASSWTGSGNEQFF
NA 14 TRBJ1-4 TRBV6-1 NA TGTGCCAGCAGACCACAGGGAAGGGATGAAAAACTGTTTTTT CASRPQGRDEKLFF